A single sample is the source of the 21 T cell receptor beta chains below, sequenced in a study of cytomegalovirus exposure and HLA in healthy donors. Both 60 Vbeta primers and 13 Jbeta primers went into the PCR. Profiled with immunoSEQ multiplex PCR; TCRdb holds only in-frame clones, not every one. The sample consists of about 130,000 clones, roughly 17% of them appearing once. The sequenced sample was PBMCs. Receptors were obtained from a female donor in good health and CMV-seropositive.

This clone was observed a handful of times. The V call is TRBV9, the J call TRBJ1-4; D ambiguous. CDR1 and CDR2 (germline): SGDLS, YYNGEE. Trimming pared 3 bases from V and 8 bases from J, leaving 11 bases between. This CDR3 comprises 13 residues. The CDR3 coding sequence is TGTGCCAGCAGCGCCGGGAATCGGGAAAAACTGTTTTTT. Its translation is CASSAGNREKLFF.

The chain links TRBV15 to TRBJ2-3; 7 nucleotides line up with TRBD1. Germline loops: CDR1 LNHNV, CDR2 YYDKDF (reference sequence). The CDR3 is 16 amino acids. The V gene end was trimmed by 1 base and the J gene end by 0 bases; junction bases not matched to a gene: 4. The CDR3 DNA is TGTGCCACCAGCAGAGTGAAGGGGGCTAGCACAGATACGCAGTATTTT. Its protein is CATSRVKGASTDTQYF.

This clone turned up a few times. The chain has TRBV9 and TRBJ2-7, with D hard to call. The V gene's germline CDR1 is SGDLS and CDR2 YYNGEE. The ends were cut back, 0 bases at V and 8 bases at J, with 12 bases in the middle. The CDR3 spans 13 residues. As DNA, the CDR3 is TGTGCCAGCAGCGTAGGAGGTGGCTCCCAGCAGTACTTC. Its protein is CASSVGGGSQQYF. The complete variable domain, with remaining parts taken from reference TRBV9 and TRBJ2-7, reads DSGVTQTPKHLITATGQRVTLRCSPRSGDLSVYWYQQSLDQGLQFLIQYYNGEERAKGNILERFSAQQFPDLHSELNLSSLELGDSALYFCASSVGGGSQQYFGPGTRLTVT.

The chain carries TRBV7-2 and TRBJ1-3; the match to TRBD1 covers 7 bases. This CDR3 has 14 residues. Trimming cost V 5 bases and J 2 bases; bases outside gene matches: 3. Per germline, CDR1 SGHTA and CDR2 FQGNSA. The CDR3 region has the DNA TGTGCCAGCAGCATCGGACAGGCTGGAAACACCATATATTTT. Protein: CASSIGQAGNTIYF.

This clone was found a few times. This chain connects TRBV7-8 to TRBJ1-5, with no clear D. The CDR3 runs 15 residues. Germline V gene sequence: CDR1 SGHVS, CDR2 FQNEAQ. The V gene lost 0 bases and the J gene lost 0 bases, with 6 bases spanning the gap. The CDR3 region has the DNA TGTGCCAGCAGCTTAGCGCAGTATAGCAATCAGCCCCAGCATTTT. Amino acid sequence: CASSLAQYSNQPQHF.

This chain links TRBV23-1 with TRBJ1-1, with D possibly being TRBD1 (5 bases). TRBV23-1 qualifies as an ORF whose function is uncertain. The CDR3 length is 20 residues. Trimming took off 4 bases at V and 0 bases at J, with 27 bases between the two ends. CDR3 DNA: TGCGCCAGCAGTCGATATCGTCGGGGGACGGCTAGGTTCATGAACACTGAAGCTTTCTTT. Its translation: CASSRYRRGTARFMNTEAFF.

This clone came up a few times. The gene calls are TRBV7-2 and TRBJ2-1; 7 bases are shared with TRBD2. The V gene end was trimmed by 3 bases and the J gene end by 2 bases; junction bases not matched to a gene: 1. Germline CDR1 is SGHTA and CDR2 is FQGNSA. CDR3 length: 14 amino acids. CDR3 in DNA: TGTGCCAGCAGCTTCAGCGGGGCCTACAATGAGCAGTTCTTC. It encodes CASSFSGAYNEQFF.

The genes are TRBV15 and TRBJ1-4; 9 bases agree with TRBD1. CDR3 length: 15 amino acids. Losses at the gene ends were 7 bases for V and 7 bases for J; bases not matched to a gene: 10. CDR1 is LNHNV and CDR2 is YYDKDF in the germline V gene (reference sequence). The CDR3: CATTGTGKSGEKLFF. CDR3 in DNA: TGTGCCACCACCGGGACAGGGAAGAGTGGTGAAAAACTGTTTTTT.

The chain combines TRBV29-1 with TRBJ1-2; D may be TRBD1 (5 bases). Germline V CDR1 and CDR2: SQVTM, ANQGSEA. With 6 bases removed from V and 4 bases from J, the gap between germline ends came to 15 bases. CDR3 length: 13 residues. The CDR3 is CSVGTPAAYGYTF. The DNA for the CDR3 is TGCAGCGTGGGGACTCCGGCGGCCTATGGCTACACCTTC.

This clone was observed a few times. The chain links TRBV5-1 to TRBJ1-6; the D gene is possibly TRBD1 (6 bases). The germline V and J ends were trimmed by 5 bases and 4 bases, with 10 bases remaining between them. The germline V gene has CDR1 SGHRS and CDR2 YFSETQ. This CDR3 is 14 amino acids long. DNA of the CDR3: TGCGCCAGCAGAATGGGACAATATAATTCACCCCTCCACTTT. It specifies CASRMGQYNSPLHF.

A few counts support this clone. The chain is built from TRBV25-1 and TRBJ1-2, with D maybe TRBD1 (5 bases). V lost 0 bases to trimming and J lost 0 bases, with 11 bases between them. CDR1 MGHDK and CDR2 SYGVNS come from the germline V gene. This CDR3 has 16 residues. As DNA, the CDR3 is TGTGCCAGCAGTGAATACGCGGGACGATCTAACTATGGCTACACCTTC. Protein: CASSEYAGRSNYGYTF.

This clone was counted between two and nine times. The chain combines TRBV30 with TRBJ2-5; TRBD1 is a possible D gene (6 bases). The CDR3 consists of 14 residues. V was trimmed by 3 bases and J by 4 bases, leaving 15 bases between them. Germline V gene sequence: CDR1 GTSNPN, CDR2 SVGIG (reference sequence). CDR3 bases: TGTGCCTGGAGGCCCTACAGGGTTGTAGAGACCCAGTACTTC. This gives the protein CAWRPYRVVETQYF.

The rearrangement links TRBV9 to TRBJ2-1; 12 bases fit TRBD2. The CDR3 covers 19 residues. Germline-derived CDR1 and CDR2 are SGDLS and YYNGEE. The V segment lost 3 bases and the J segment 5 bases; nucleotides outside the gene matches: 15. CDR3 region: CASSENPHKTSGSNNEQFF. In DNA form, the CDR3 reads TGTGCCAGCAGCGAAAACCCACACAAGACTAGCGGGAGTAACAATGAGCAGTTCTTC.

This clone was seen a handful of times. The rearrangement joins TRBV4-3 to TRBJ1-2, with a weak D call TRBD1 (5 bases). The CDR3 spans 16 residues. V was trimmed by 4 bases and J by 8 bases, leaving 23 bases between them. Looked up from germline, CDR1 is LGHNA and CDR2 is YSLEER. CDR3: CASSRASGGIVGGYTF. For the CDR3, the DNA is TGCGCCAGCAGCCGTGCCTCCGGGGGAATTGTGGGCGGCTACACCTTC.

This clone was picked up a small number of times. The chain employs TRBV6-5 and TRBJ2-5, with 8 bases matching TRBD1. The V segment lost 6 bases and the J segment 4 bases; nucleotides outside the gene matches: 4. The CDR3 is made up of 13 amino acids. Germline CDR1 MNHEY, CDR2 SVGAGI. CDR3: CASSRDRRETQYF. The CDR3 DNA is TGTGCCAGCAGCCGGGACAGGCGAGAGACCCAGTACTTC.

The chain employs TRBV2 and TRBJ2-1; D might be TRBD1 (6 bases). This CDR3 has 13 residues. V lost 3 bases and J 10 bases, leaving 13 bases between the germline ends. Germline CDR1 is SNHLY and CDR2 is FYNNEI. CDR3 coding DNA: TGTGCCAGCAGTGAGGGGGCGGGTCAAGAGCAGTTCTTC. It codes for CASSEGAGQEQFF.

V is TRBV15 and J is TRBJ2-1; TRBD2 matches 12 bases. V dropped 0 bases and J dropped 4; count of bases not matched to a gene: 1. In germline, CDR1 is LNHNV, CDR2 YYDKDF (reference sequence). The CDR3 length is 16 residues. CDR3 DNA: TGTGCCACCAGCAGAGATCTAGCGGGAGGGTACAATGAGCAGTTCTTC. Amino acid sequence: CATSRDLAGGYNEQFF.

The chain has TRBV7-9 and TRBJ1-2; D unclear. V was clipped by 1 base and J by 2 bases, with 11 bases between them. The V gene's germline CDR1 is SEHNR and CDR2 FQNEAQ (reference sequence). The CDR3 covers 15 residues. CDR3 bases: TGTGCCAGCAGCTTAGGTCGGCAGGCCAACTATGGCTACACCTTC. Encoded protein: CASSLGRQANYGYTF.

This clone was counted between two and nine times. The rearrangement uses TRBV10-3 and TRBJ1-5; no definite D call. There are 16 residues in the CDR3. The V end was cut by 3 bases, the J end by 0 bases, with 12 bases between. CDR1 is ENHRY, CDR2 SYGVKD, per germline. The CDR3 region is CAISEFGNPSNQPQHF. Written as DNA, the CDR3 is TGTGCCATCAGTGAATTCGGTAATCCTAGCAATCAGCCCCAGCATTTT.

The CDR3 DNA sequence: TGCAGCGTTGAGGGTATTAGCGGGAGATACAACGAGCAGTACTTC. This codes for CSVEGISGRYNEQYF. V and J are TRBV29-1 and TRBJ2-7; 9 bases fit TRBD2. Germline V gene sequence: CDR1 SQVTM, CDR2 ANQGSEA. J was trimmed by 5 bases and V by 3 bases; bases with no gene match: 11. The CDR3 loop spans 15 amino acids.

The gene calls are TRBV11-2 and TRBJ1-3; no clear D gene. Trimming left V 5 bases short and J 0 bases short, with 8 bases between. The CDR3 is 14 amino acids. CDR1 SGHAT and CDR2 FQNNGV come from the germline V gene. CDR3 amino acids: CASSPQISGNTIYF. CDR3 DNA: TGTGCCAGCAGCCCACAGATCTCTGGAAACACCATATATTTT.